Here is one T cell receptor (beta chain) with its context. Other DNA sequences within the sample encode an identical CDR3. V lost 6 bases to trimming and J lost 10 bases, with 10 bases between them. The CDR3 length is 11 residues. The germline gives CDR1 MDHEN, CDR2 SYDVKM. This sample is part of a study of blood T cell repertoires in COVID-19. Study as a whole: T cells, B-cell-depleted T cells, or PBMCs provided the cDNA or gDNA that served as material.

In Seattle, patients joined the study during active infection and were tracked longitudinally. Sequenced by immunoSEQ multiplex PCR; TCRdb stores in-frame clones only, minus some. The sample has around 270,000 clones, more than 85% seen once. Specimen: peripheral blood. The J gene is TRBJ2-1, the V gene TRBV28; tentative D call: TRBD1 (5 bases). The receptor was derived from a person between 18 and 35 years old with COVID-19, enrolled during active disease. This CDR3 is CASSLTAEQFF. For the CDR3, the DNA is TGTGCCAGCAGCCTGACAGCAGAGCAGTTCTTC.